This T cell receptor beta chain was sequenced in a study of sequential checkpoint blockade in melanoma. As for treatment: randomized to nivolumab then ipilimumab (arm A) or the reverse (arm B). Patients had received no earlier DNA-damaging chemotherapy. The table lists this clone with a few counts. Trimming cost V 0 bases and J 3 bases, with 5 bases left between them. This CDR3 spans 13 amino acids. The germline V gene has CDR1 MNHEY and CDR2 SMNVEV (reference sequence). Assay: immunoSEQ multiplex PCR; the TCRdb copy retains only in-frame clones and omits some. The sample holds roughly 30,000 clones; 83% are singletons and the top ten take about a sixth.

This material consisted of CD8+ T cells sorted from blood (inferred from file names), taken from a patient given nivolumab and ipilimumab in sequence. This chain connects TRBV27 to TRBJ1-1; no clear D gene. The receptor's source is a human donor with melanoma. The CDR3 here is CASSLSADTEAFF. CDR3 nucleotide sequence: TGTGCCAGCAGTTTATCAGCCGACACTGAAGCTTTCTTT.